This T cell receptor (beta chain) comes out of a study of T cell responses to AZD1222 COVID-19 vaccine. There are 14 residues in the CDR3. Germline V gene sequence: CDR1 GTSNPN, CDR2 SVGIG (reference sequence). V lost 2 bases and J 2 bases, leaving 12 bases between the germline ends. Study results and limitations: Only a handful of AZD1222 recipients were seropositive at baseline. No day 14 peak samples; only post-peak repertoires were characterized. Spike-specific TCRs gained breadth and depth after people received two AZD1222 doses. In a largely white British group with more females than males, clonal diversity was possibly underestimated.

Profiling relied on immunoSEQ multiplex PCR, and the TCRdb table lists in-frame clones only, not all of them. The sample holds 50,000 to 85,000 clones, more than 65% seen once. A note on this clone: No antigen is known for it.

The sequenced sample was peripheral blood, obtained on day 0 of MenACWY control vaccination. The rearrangement links TRBV30 to TRBJ1-2; weak D call: TRBD1 (5 bases). The receptor was isolated from an adult in good health. In DNA form, the CDR3 reads TGTGCCTGGAGTCAAGGTTGGGGGAACTATGGCTACACCTTC. Residues: CAWSQGWGNYGYTF. Looking up the rest from reference TRBV30 and TRBJ1-2 gives the full variable domain: SQTIHQWPATLVQPVGSPLSLECTVEGTSNPNLYWYRQAAGRGLQLLFYSVGIGQISSEVPQNLSASRPQDRQFILSSKKLLLSDSGFYLCAWSQGWGNYGYTFGSGTRLTVV.